This entry lists 20 T cell receptor beta chains sequenced from one sample in a study of blood T cells in healthy people across ages. A J-beta primer mix and a sample-barcoded 5' primer were used in a second PCR of roughly 6 to 11 cycles. From the 5' RACE reads, TCRdb called clonotypes with MiXCR, one entry per CDR3 protein. The sample holds fewer than 2,000,000 distinct CDR3 sequences, 30% to 35% seen once. Sequenced material: blood. These receptor sequences come from a woman aged 25 to 39 in good health.

This clonotype was found a few times. V is TRBV18 and J is TRBJ1-2, with D possibly being TRBD1 (5 bases). V shed 0 bases and J shed 7 bases, with 12 bases lying between them. In germline, CDR1 is KGHSH, CDR2 LQKENI. This CDR3 spans 14 amino acids. CDR3 DNA: TGTGCCAGCTCACCACCAGTCAGGGAGTCTGGCTACACCTTC. Translation: CASSPPVRESGYTF. The full variable domain, in which reference TRBV18 and TRBJ1-2 provide the parts outside the CDR3, is NAGVMQNPRHLVRRRGQEARLRCSPMKGHSHVYWYRQLPEEGLKFMVYLQKENIIDESGMPKERFSAEFPKEGPSILRIQQVVRGDSAAYFCASSPPVRESGYTFGSGTRLTVV.

This clonotype was found many times. This chain uses TRBV4-2 with TRBJ2-1; D perhaps matches TRBD2 (6 bases). Trimming cost V 0 bases and J 15 bases, with 15 bases left between them. This CDR3 has 13 amino acids. CDR1 is LGHNA and CDR2 is YNFKEQ in the germline V gene. CDR3 sequence: CASSQEDISGRFF. CDR3 bases: TGTGCCAGCAGCCAAGAAGATATTAGCGGTAGGTTCTTC.

This chain connects TRBV12-3 or TRBV12-4 to TRBJ1-2, with D hard to call. V gave up 5 bases and J gave up 0 bases, with 19 bases separating them. This CDR3 comprises 17 residues. The CDR3 spells CASSPRYSEKTNYGYTF. In DNA form, the CDR3 reads TGTGCCAGCAGTCCTCGATACTCAGAGAAAACTAACTATGGCTACACCTTC.

The chain combines TRBV4-3 with TRBJ1-2; 7 bases agree with TRBD1. The germline gives CDR1 LGHNA, CDR2 YSLEER. The CDR3 loop spans 18 amino acids. V lost 1 base to trimming and J lost 3 bases; unmatched junction nucleotides: 14. DNA for the CDR3: TGCGCCAGCAGCCAAGTTAGTAGACAAGACAGGGCTGACTATGGCTACACCTTC. Translated: CASSQVSRQDRADYGYTF.

A note on this clonotype: Relative to the germline gene, one junction end is altered; a read error may explain this. This sequence joins TRBV7-9 and TRBJ2-7, with a tentative D call TRBD2 (6 bases). This CDR3 is 15 amino acids long. CDR1 and CDR2 from the germline V gene are SEHNR and FQNEAQ (reference sequence). The CDR3 region has the DNA TGTGCTAGCAGCTTAGGTCGGGAGACCGTAGGCGAGCAGTACTTC. Its protein is CASSLGRETVGEQYF.

Of note for this clonotype: This could be a read error, since a much larger clone is one nucleotide away. For the CDR3, the DNA is TGTGCCAGCAGCGGGCAGGGACAGGGGTACAATGAGCAGTACTTC. Translating gives CASSGQGQGYNEQYF. The V and J genes are TRBV7-2 and TRBJ2-5; 10 bases fit TRBD1. The CDR3 is 15 amino acids. With V trimmed by 5 bases and J by 11 bases, 14 bases remained unmatched. Per germline, CDR1 SGHTA and CDR2 FQGNSA.

The chain carries TRBV30 and TRBJ2-7; D is tentatively TRBD1 or TRBD2 (5 bases each). Germline assignment: CDR1 GTSNPN and CDR2 SVGIG (reference sequence). The CDR3 has 12 amino acids. V lost 4 bases to trimming and J lost 7 bases, with 14 bases between them. CDR3 protein: CAWTPYWGEQYF. DNA for the CDR3: TGTGCCTGGACCCCCTACTGGGGGGAGCAGTACTTC. Supplemented by reference TRBV30 and TRBJ2-7, the full variable domain reads SQTIHQWPATLVQPVGSPLSLECTVEGTSNPNLYWYRQAAGRGLQLLFYSVGIGQISSEVPQNLSASRPQDRQFILSSKKLLLSDSGFYLCAWTPYWGEQYFGPGTRLTVT.

The chain combines TRBV5-1 with TRBJ2-2; no clear D gene. Germline V gene sequence: CDR1 SGHRS, CDR2 YFSETQ. Trimming pared 5 bases from V and 2 bases from J, leaving 10 bases between. This CDR3 spans 14 amino acids. The CDR3 spells CASSLEINTGELFF. For the CDR3, the DNA is TGCGCCAGCAGTCTGGAGATCAACACCGGGGAGCTGTTTTTT. Based on the CDR3 plus reference TRBV5-1 and TRBJ2-2, the full variable domain is KAGVTQTPRYLIKTRGQQVTLSCSPISGHRSVSWYQQTPGQGLQFLFEYFSETQRNKGNFPGRFSGRQFSNSRSEMNVSTLELGDSALYLCASSLEINTGELFFGEGSRLTVL.

V and J are TRBV3-1 and TRBJ2-7; the match to TRBD2 covers 13 bases. The CDR3 spans 15 residues. With 6 bases clipped from V and 2 bases from J, the junction kept 4 bases outside the gene matches. Germline V gene lookup returns CDR1 LGHDT and CDR2 YNNKEL (reference sequence). CDR3 amino acids: CASRETSGRAYEQYF. CDR3 sequence (DNA): TGTGCCAGCAGGGAAACTAGCGGGAGGGCCTACGAGCAGTACTTC.

With respect to this clonotype: A much larger clonotype is one base distant, so this may be a read error. The chain carries TRBV6-5 and TRBJ2-5, with 8 bases matching TRBD1. The CDR3 totals 13 residues. CDR1 and CDR2 from the germline V gene are MNHEY and SVGAGI. J gave up 12 bases and V 9 bases, and 15 bases lay outside the gene matches. The CDR3, as DNA: TGTGCCAGTGCGGACAGGGTCTCCTACGAGAAGTACTTC. Translated: CASADRVSYEKYF.

The chain links TRBV30 to TRBJ1-1; a possible D gene is TRBD1 (6 bases). Trimming took 3 bases from V and 4 from J, leaving 12 bases between them. The germline gives CDR1 GTSNPN, CDR2 SVGIG (reference sequence). The CDR3 has 13 residues. For the CDR3, the DNA is TGTGCCTGGAGGGCAGGGGAGATCACTGAAGCTTTCTTT. It encodes CAWRAGEITEAFF.

This clonotype was found a few times. V usage is TRBV3-1 and J usage is TRBJ1-2; D call uncertain. The CDR3 sequence is 13 residues long. V shed 2 bases and J shed 2 bases, with 6 bases lying between them. The germline gives CDR1 LGHDT, CDR2 YNNKEL (reference sequence). DNA for the CDR3: TGTGCCAGCAGCCAAAAATCCAACTATGGCTACACCTTC. Translation gives CASSQKSNYGYTF.

This sequence joins TRBV2 and TRBJ1-6; the D is unclear. Per the germline V gene, CDR1 is SNHLY and CDR2 is FYNNEI. Between the trimmed V and J ends, which lost 3 bases and 2 bases, there was a span of 8 bases. The CDR3 contains 15 residues. The CDR3 DNA sequence: TGTGCCAGCAGTGAGGGGTCAGCCTATAATTCACCCCTCCACTTT. Amino acid sequence: CASSEGSAYNSPLHF.

This clonotype has a count of ten or more. The genes are TRBV29-1 and TRBJ2-3, with D perhaps TRBD2 (7 bases). V was trimmed by 2 bases and J by 5 bases, leaving 17 bases between them. CDR3 length: 15 amino acids. From germline, CDR1 is SQVTM and CDR2 ANQGSEA. The DNA of the CDR3 is TGCAGCGTTGAAAGGGGGGGGGCGGCTGGAGATACGCAGTATTTT. Protein sequence: CSVERGGAAGDTQYF.

This clonotype came up many times. The chain uses TRBV29-1 and TRBJ2-7; D is perhaps TRBD1 (6 bases). This CDR3 has 13 residues. V was clipped by 5 bases and J by 0 bases, with 11 bases between them. The germline gives CDR1 SQVTM, CDR2 ANQGSEA. The CDR3 sequence is CSVSRGSSYEQYF. CDR3 in DNA: TGCAGCGTTTCCAGGGGTAGCTCCTACGAGCAGTACTTC.

J is TRBJ1-2 and V is TRBV25-1; unclear D gene. Trimming took off 6 bases at V and 9 bases at J, with 14 bases between the two ends. This CDR3 has 12 amino acids. In germline, CDR1 is MGHDK, CDR2 SYGVNS. The CDR3 DNA is TGTGCCAGCAGCGACACTTATTATAGCTACACCTTC. Translation: CASSDTYYSYTF.

This clonotype was seen a handful of times. The chain carries TRBV20-1 and TRBJ1-2, with TRBD1 matching 7 bases. This CDR3 region has 13 residues. V dropped 2 bases and J dropped 6; count of bases not matched to a gene: 6. The germline V gene has CDR1 DFQATT and CDR2 SNEGSKA (reference sequence). This chain's CDR3 is CSARSPDRNGYTF. CDR3 DNA: TGCAGTGCTAGATCCCCGGACAGGAATGGCTACACCTTC.

This chain joins TRBV2 and TRBJ1-1; TRBD1 is a possible D gene (5 bases). CDR3 size: 15 residues. V lost 8 bases and J 1 base, leaving 17 bases between the germline ends. The germline V gene has CDR1 SNHLY and CDR2 FYNNEI. DNA of the CDR3: TGTGCCAGCTCTACCCTCGGGACCTCGAACACTGAAGCTTTCTTT. It is translated as CASSTLGTSNTEAFF.

This clonotype showed up many times. V is TRBV6-6 and J is TRBJ2-1; 7 positions agree with TRBD1. This CDR3 spans 13 amino acids. V was clipped by 4 bases and J by 6 bases; unmatched bases: 3. Germline-derived CDR1 and CDR2 are MNHNY and SVGAGI (reference sequence). The CDR3 is CASSLQGPNEQFF. In nucleotides, the CDR3 is TGTGCCAGCAGTTTACAGGGGCCCAATGAGCAGTTCTTC.

Points on this clonotype: A read error may explain this, as a much larger clone is one base away. V usage is TRBV27 and J usage is TRBJ2-7; no firm D call. V lost 2 bases and J 8 bases, leaving 4 bases between the germline ends. Germline V lookup: CDR1 MNHEY, CDR2 SMNVEV (reference sequence). The CDR3 covers 10 residues. DNA for the CDR3: TGTGCCAGCAGTTTAGTCAAGCAGTACTTC. Amino acid sequence: CASSLVKQYF.